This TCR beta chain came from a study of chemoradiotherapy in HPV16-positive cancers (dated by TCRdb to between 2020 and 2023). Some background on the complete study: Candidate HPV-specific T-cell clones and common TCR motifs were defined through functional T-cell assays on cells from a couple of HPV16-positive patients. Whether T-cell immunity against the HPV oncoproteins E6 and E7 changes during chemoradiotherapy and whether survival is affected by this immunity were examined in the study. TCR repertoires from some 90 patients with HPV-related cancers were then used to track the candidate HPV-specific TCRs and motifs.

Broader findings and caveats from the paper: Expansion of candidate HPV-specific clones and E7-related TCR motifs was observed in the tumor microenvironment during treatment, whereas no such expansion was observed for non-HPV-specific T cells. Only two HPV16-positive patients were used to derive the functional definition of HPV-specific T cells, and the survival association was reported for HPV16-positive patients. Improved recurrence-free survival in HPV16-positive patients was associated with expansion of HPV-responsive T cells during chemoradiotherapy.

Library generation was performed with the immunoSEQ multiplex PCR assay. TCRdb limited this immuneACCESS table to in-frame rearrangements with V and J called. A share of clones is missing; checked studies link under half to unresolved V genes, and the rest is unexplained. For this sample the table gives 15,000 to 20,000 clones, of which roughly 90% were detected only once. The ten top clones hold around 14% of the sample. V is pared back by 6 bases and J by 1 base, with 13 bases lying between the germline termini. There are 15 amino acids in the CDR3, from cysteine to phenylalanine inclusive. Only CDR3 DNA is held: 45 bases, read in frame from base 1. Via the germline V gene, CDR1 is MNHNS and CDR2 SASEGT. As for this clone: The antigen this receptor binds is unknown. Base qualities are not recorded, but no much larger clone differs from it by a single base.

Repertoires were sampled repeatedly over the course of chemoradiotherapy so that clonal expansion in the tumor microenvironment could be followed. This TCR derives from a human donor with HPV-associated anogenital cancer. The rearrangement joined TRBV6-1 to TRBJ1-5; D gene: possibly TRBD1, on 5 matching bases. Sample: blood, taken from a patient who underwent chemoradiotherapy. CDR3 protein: CASSVYQGSNQPQHF. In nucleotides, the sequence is TGTGCCAGCAGCGTCTATCAGGGAAGCAATCAGCCCCAGCATTTT.